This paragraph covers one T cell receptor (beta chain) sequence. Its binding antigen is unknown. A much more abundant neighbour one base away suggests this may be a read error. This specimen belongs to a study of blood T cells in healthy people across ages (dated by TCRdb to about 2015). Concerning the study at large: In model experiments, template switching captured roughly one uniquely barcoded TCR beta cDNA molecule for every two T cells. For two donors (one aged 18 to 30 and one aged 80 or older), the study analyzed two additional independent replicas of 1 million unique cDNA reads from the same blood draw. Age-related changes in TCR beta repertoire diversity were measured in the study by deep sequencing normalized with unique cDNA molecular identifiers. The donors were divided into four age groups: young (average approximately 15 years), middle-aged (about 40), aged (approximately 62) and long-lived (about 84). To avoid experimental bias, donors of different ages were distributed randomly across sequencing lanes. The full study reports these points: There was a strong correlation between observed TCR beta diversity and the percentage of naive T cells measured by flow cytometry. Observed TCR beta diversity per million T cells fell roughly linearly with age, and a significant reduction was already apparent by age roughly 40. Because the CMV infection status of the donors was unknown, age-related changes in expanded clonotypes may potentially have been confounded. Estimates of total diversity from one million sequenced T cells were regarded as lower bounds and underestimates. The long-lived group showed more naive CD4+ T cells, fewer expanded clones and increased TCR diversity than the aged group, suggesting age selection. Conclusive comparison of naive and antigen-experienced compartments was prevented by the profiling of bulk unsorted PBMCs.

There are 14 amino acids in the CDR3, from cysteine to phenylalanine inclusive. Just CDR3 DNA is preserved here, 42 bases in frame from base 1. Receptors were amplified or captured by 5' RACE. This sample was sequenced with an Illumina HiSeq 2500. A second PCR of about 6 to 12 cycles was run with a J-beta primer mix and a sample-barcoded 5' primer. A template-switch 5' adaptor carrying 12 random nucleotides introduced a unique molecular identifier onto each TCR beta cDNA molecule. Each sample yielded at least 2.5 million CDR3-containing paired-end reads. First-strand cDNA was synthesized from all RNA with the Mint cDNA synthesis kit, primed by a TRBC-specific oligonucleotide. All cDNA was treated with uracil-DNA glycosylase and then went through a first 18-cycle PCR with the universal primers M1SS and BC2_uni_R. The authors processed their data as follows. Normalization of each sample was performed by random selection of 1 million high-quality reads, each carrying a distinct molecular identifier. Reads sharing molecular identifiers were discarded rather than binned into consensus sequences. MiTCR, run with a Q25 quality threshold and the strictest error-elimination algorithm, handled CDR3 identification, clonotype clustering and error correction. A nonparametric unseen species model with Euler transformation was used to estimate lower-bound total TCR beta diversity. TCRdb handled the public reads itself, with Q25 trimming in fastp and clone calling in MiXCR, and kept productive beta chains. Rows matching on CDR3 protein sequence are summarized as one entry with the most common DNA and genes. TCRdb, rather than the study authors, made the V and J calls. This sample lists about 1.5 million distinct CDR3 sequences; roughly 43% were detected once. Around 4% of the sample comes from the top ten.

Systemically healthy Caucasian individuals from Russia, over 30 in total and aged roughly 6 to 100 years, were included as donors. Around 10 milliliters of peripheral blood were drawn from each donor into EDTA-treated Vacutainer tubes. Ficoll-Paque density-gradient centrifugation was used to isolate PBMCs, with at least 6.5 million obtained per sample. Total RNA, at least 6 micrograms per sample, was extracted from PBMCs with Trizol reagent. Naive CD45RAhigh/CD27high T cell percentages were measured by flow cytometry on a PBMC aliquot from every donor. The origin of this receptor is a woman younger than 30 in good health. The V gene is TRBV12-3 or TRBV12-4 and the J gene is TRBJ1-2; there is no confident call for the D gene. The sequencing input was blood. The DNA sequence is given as TGTGCCAGCAGGATGGGGAACGCTAACTATGACTACACCTTC. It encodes CASRMGNANYDYTF.